The T cell receptor beta chain under discussion was sequenced for a study of cytomegalovirus exposure and HLA in healthy donors. This clone was detected only a few times. Antigen unknown. The PCR used 60 Vbeta and 13 Jbeta primers. Clones were sequenced by immunoSEQ multiplex PCR, and TCRdb holds only the in-frame ones, with some missing. The sample lists about 94,000 clones; around four fifths were seen once. General observations from the study: A later analysis showed that HLA-associated TCR beta chains had undergone more clonal expansion than equally common others.

The germline V gene has CDR1 MNHEY and CDR2 SMNVEV (reference sequence). The CDR3 has 13 residues. This TCR was sampled from a man in his forties in good health and CMV-seropositive. This chain uses TRBV27 with TRBJ2-5; the D gene is possibly TRBD1 (6 bases). The J call is uncertain, as TRBJ2-7 better fits the DNA end. Sequencing was performed on PBMCs. The CDR3, as DNA: TGTGCCAGCAGTTTACGCAGGGGCTACGAGCAGTACTTC. Its translation is CASSLRRGYEQYF.